This T cell receptor (beta chain) was captured by sequencing in a study of blood T cell repertoires in COVID-19. The wider study: T cells, B-cell-depleted T cells, or PBMCs provided the cDNA or gDNA that served as material.

Cohorts were based on clinical histories the participants reported. The table came from immunoSEQ multiplex PCR; TCRdb's copy has only in-frame clones and leaves some out. Among some 190,000 clones listed, about 83% were seen once. CDR1 and CDR2 (germline): MNHEY, SMNVEV (reference sequence). CDR3 length equals 13 residues. Trimming removed 5 bases at V and 4 bases at J, with 11 bases between. V usage is TRBV27 and J usage is TRBJ2-5; the D is unclear. This receptor was identified in a man aged 35-49 years with acute COVID-19. The sequencing input was PBMCs or T cells enriched from blood (not recorded which). The CDR3 here is CASSPPRRETQYF. The CDR3 DNA reads as TGTGCCAGCAGTCCTCCCCGGAGAGAGACCCAGTACTTC.